These 15 T cell receptor beta chains were all obtained from the same sample, sequenced in a study of shared clonotypes between healthy human individuals (dated by TCRdb to about 2020). The method behind the library was the immunoSEQ multiplex PCR assay. TCRdb re-hosts the immuneACCESS table, in-frame sequences only. Its copies lack some clones; in the studies checked, an unresolved V gene accounts for under half of them, and the cause for the rest is not known. For this sample there are 2 million to 3 million clones; roughly 93% appear just once. About 0.39% of the sample is held by the ten biggest clonotypes. The material sequenced was naive CD4+ T cells from PBMCs. The cell subset or site tag for this specimen amounts to: CD45RA+ positively selected. All receptors derive from a young man in good health. Some clones in this sample may be carry-over from other donors' samples.

The chain couples TRBV5-4 to TRBJ2-7; D gene ambiguous. The CDR3 length is 14 residues. Deletions cut 1 base from V and 4 bases from J, with 12 bases between. Per the germline V gene, CDR1 is SGHNT and CDR2 is YYREEE (reference sequence). In DNA form, the CDR3 reads TGTGCCAGCAGCTTGTCGGGTTTTGTGTACGAGCAGTACTTC. The encoded protein is CASSLSGFVYEQYF.

The sample holds one count of this clone. The CDR3 reads CASSPPTENTEAFF. The CDR3 DNA reads as TGTGCCAGCAGCCCGCCGACAGAGAACACTGAAGCTTTCTTT. This rearrangement joins TRBV4-2 to TRBJ1-1, with D perhaps matching TRBD1 (5 bases). V was cut by 4 bases and J by 1 base, with 10 bases left in between. This CDR3 is 14 amino acids long. From germline, CDR1 is LGHNA and CDR2 YNFKEQ.

V usage is TRBV9 and J usage is TRBJ2-6; D gene uncertain. Trimming shortened V by 2 bases and J by 2 bases, and 11 bases separated the two germline ends. The CDR3 covers 16 residues. Looked up from germline, CDR1 is SGDLS and CDR2 is YYNGEE. This CDR3 reads CASSVGGPPGANVLTF. DNA for the CDR3: TGTGCCAGCAGCGTCGGTGGGCCCCCTGGGGCCAACGTCCTGACTTTC.

The V call is TRBV5-1, the J call TRBJ2-2; the match to TRBD2 covers 9 bases. The CDR3 is 15 amino acids. V shed 2 bases and J 4 bases; nucleotides not matched to a gene: 3. The germline gives CDR1 SGHRS, CDR2 YFSETQ. The CDR3, as DNA: TGCGCCAGCAGCTTCCAAGCGGGAGGCACCGGGGAGCTGTTTTTT. It is translated as CASSFQAGGTGELFF.

The chain joins TRBV7-2 to TRBJ2-3; D uncertain. CDR1 SGHTA and CDR2 FQGNSA come from the germline V gene. V gave up 0 bases and J gave up 0 bases, with 7 bases separating them. The CDR3 sequence is 15 residues long. CDR3 DNA sequence: TGTGCCAGCAGCTTAGCTCCCACTAGCACAGATACGCAGTATTTT. Protein: CASSLAPTSTDTQYF.

The rearrangement links TRBV28 to TRBJ2-2; 10 positions agree with TRBD2. The CDR3 has 16 residues. V dropped 5 bases and J dropped 6; count of bases not matched to a gene: 9. Per germline, CDR1 MDHEN and CDR2 SYDVKM. The CDR3: CASSTPGLAFAGELFF. The CDR3 DNA reads as TGTGCCAGCAGTACACCGGGACTAGCGTTCGCCGGGGAGCTGTTTTTT.

CDR3 DNA sequence: TGCAGCGTCCACGGAAGCTCTAGCGGGAGGGCCTATGCAGATACGCAGTATTTT. Residues: CSVHGSSSGRAYADTQYF. The V gene is TRBV29-1, the J gene TRBJ2-3, with 12 positions matching TRBD2. Germline-derived CDR1 and CDR2 are SQVTM and ANQGSEA. V gave up 6 bases and J gave up 4 bases; unmatched junction bases: 17. This CDR3 region has 18 residues.

V usage is TRBV7-6 and J usage is TRBJ2-1; D may match TRBD1 or TRBD2 (5 bases each). V was pared by 2 bases and J by 8 bases, with 10 bases between. Looked up from germline, CDR1 is SGHVS and CDR2 is FNYEAQ. This CDR3 is 13 amino acids long. The CDR3 loop is CASSLLGVDEQFF. For the CDR3, the DNA is TGTGCCAGCAGCTTATTGGGGGTTGATGAGCAGTTCTTC.

The rearrangement joins TRBV15 to TRBJ2-2; D remains ambiguous. CDR3 length equals 15 residues. V shed 5 bases and J shed 0 bases, with 10 bases lying between them. Germline CDR1 LNHNV, CDR2 YYDKDF (reference sequence). The CDR3 bases are TGTGCCACCAGCCGACGCGCTTCGAACACCGGGGAGCTGTTTTTT. The encoded protein is CATSRRASNTGELFF.

The rearrangement joins TRBV7-3 to TRBJ1-1; D not certain. The CDR3 is made up of 13 amino acids. The V and J ends lost 2 bases and 6 bases respectively, with 10 bases between them. Per the germline V gene, CDR1 is SGHTA and CDR2 is FQGTGA. As DNA, the CDR3 is TGTGCCAGCAGCTTAGGGCCAGTAGCTGAAGCTTTCTTT. This sequence encodes CASSLGPVAEAFF. The complete variable domain, with remaining parts taken from reference TRBV7-3 and TRBJ1-1, reads GAGVSQTPSNKVTEKGKYVELRCDPISGHTALYWYRQSLGQGPEFLIYFQGTGAADDSGLPNDRFFAVRPEGSVSTLKIQRTERGDSAVYLCASSLGPVAEAFFGQGTRLTVV.

This clone appeared a single time. J is TRBJ2-3 and V is TRBV6-1, with 7 bases matching TRBD1. This CDR3 spans 13 amino acids. CDR1 and CDR2 from the germline V gene are MNHNS and SASEGT. With V trimmed by 9 bases and J by 0 bases, 3 bases remained unmatched. DNA for the CDR3: TGTGCCAGTCACAGGGGTAGCACAGATACGCAGTATTTT. Translation gives CASHRGSTDTQYF.

The rearrangement links TRBV15 to TRBJ1-5; perhaps TRBD1 as D (6 bases). The germline V and J ends were trimmed by 3 bases and 6 bases, with 21 bases remaining between them. This CDR3 region has 17 residues. Germline V lookup: CDR1 LNHNV, CDR2 YYDKDF (reference sequence). In DNA, the CDR3 is TGTGCCACCAGCAGGGCCCTCGGGGGCGCGCGGAGTCAGCCCCAGCATTTT. This translates into CATSRALGGARSQPQHF.

As concerns this clone: The sample has other DNA sequences that encode this CDR3 too. The chain joins TRBV6-5 to TRBJ1-1, with D unresolved. Germline V gene lookup returns CDR1 MNHEY and CDR2 SVGAGI. This CDR3 has 11 residues. Trimming left V 2 bases short and J 6 bases short, with 4 bases between. The CDR3 spells CASSYGPEAFF. The CDR3 DNA is TGTGCCAGCAGTTACGGTCCTGAAGCTTTCTTT.

This clone turned up a few times. The genes are TRBV29-1 and TRBJ1-1; D remains ambiguous. Germline lookup yields CDR1 SQVTM and CDR2 ANQGSEA. The CDR3 length is 13 residues. The germline V and J ends were trimmed by 4 bases and 6 bases, with 15 bases remaining between them. CDR3 sequence: CSVGRALAPEAFF. CDR3 sequence (DNA): TGCAGCGTTGGCCGGGCCCTGGCCCCTGAAGCTTTCTTT.

Comments on this clone: The sample contains more than one DNA sequence encoding this CDR3. The rearrangement links TRBV7-2 to TRBJ2-2; D gene unclear. CDR1 SGHTA and CDR2 FQGNSA come from the germline V gene. V lost 5 bases and J 3 bases, leaving 4 bases between the germline ends. CDR3 length: 12 amino acids. The DNA of the CDR3 is TGTGCCAGCAGCCCGTACACCGGGGAGCTGTTTTTT. Amino acid sequence: CASSPYTGELFF.